This T cell receptor (beta chain) is drawn from a study of post-analysis software for immune sequencing data. Overall study: Secondary progressive, relapsing-remitting and progressive-relapsing multiple sclerosis were among the included disease courses.

A remark on this clonotype: Antigen unknown.

Tagging with unique molecular identifiers was a feature of the TCR beta cDNA libraries. Input of roughly 0.95 to 11 million T cells yielded hundreds of thousands of cDNA molecules. Via MiXCR, TCRdb re-called the PCR reads, giving one row per CDR3 protein. The profile covers under 650,000 distinct CDR3 sequences, with about 44% appearing a single time and under 2% taken by the ten largest. Germline CDR1 ENHRY, CDR2 SYGVKD. The CDR3 has 13 amino acids. V was cut by 6 bases and J by 4 bases, with 11 bases left in between. Study conclusions and caveats: People with multiple sclerosis had a significantly lower normalized Chao1 diversity than controls did. A few TRBV segments occurring more often in patients than controls included TRBV5-6, TRBV5-1 and TRBV20-1. When the samples were clustered directly with F measure, those that had been prepared in the same batch showed strong co-clustering.

The receptor was derived from a girl under 18 with multiple sclerosis. This chain links TRBV10-3 with TRBJ2-3, with D tentatively TRBD2 (6 bases). The sample comprised blood. In DNA, the CDR3 is TGTGCCATCAGCGTCGGGACTGCAGATACGCAGTATTTT. Amino acids: CAISVGTADTQYF.